A selection of T cell receptor beta chains follows, all from one sample in a study of cytomegalovirus exposure and HLA in healthy donors. The protocol was immunoSEQ multiplex PCR, while the TCRdb copy is restricted to in-frame clones and leaves out a portion. In the table there are around 200,000 clones, around 80% of which are singletons. Sequenced input: PBMCs. The receptors were sampled from a man between 25 and 39 years old in good health and CMV-seronegative. Both conserved end residues are part of each CDR3. D genes are given only for firm matches. Clone size is shown for a subset of rows, as once, few, many or a class of expanded clone.

d_call: NA
clone_size: NA
v_call: TRBV6-5
j_call: TRBJ1-3
cdr3_aa: CASRLLTSSGNTIYF
cdr3_nt: TGTGCCAGCAGGCTTTTAACAAGCTCTGGAAACACCATATATTTT

d_call: TRBD1
clone_size: NA
v_call: TRBV2
j_call: TRBJ2-3
cdr3_aa: CASFDRASTDTQYF
cdr3_nt: TGTGCCTCCTTCGACAGGGCTAGCACAGATACGCAGTATTTT

d_call: TRBD2
clone_size: NA
v_call: TRBV6-6
j_call: TRBJ2-1
cdr3_aa: CASRQLAGVFNEQFF
cdr3_nt: TGTGCCAGCAGACAGCTAGCGGGAGTGTTCAATGAGCAGTTCTTC

d_call: TRBD1
clone_size: few
v_call: TRBV6-1
j_call: TRBJ1-6
cdr3_aa: CASSERTGDNSPLHF
cdr3_nt: TGTGCCAGCAGCGAAAGGACAGGGGATAATTCACCCCTCCACTTT

d_call: TRBD2
clone_size: NA
v_call: TRBV7-8
j_call: TRBJ2-2
cdr3_aa: CASKLAGVPNTGELFF
cdr3_nt: TGTGCCAGCAAACTAGCGGGAGTTCCGAACACCGGGGAGCTGTTTTTT

d_call: NA
clone_size: NA
v_call: TRBV7-8
j_call: TRBJ1-4
cdr3_aa: CASSSGQGVFF
cdr3_nt: TGTGCCAGCAGCTCCGGGCAAGGGGTGTTTTTT

d_call: TRBD2
clone_size: NA
v_call: TRBV5-1
j_call: TRBJ2-7
cdr3_aa: CASSLGLPGTSGRTYEQYF
cdr3_nt: TGCGCCAGCAGCTTGGGACTACCCGGGACTAGCGGGAGGACCTACGAGCAGTACTTC

d_call: TRBD2
clone_size: NA
v_call: TRBV9
j_call: TRBJ2-7
cdr3_aa: CASSTWTSGRYEQYF
cdr3_nt: TGTGCCAGCAGCACCTGGACTAGCGGGAGATACGAGCAGTACTTC

d_call: NA
clone_size: NA
v_call: TRBV6-6
j_call: TRBJ2-7
cdr3_aa: CASSYTKIYEQYF
cdr3_nt: TGTGCCAGCAGTTACACAAAAATCTACGAGCAGTACTTC

d_call: NA
clone_size: NA
v_call: TRBV10-3
j_call: TRBJ2-7
cdr3_aa: CAIRSDTHYEQYF
cdr3_nt: TGTGCCATCAGATCGGACACCCACTACGAGCAGTACTTC

d_call: TRBD1
clone_size: NA
v_call: TRBV28
j_call: TRBJ2-7
cdr3_aa: CASSSPGQGTTYEQYF
cdr3_nt: TGTGCCAGCAGTTCACCGGGACAGGGGACAACCTACGAGCAGTACTTC

d_call: TRBD1
clone_size: NA
v_call: TRBV19
j_call: TRBJ1-1
cdr3_aa: CASIPLKGAAFTATEAFF
cdr3_nt: TGTGCCAGTATCCCCCTTAAGGGGGCCGCGTTCACGGCCACTGAAGCTTTCTTT

d_call: TRBD1
clone_size: NA
v_call: TRBV27
j_call: TRBJ2-7
cdr3_aa: CASSASWDRALSYEQYF
cdr3_nt: TGTGCCAGCAGTGCCTCGTGGGACAGGGCCCTCTCCTACGAGCAGTACTTC

d_call: NA
clone_size: NA
v_call: TRBV28
j_call: TRBJ2-1
cdr3_aa: CASSLLVVEQFF
cdr3_nt: TGTGCCAGCAGTTTACTAGTGGTAGAGCAGTTCTTC

d_call: TRBD1
clone_size: NA
v_call: TRBV27
j_call: TRBJ2-7
cdr3_aa: CASSLAGTGGVYEQYF
cdr3_nt: TGTGCCAGCAGTTTAGCCGGGACAGGGGGCGTCTACGAGCAGTACTTC

d_call: NA
clone_size: NA
v_call: TRBV13
j_call: TRBJ2-1
cdr3_aa: CASSLVAGLHEQFF
cdr3_nt: TGTGCCAGCAGCTTAGTTGCAGGGCTGCATGAGCAGTTCTTC

d_call: TRBD1
clone_size: NA
v_call: TRBV5-6
j_call: TRBJ1-1
cdr3_aa: CASSGTGENTEAFF
cdr3_nt: TGTGCCAGCAGCGGGACAGGGGAGAACACTGAAGCTTTCTTT

d_call: NA
clone_size: few
v_call: TRBV19
j_call: TRBJ2-1
cdr3_aa: CASSFGGTDEQFF
cdr3_nt: TGTGCCAGTAGTTTCGGAGGGACGGATGAGCAGTTCTTC

d_call: NA
clone_size: NA
v_call: TRBV28
j_call: TRBJ1-3
cdr3_aa: CASTEDRFSGNTIYF
cdr3_nt: TGTGCCAGCACCGAAGACAGGTTCAGTGGAAACACCATATATTTT

d_call: NA
clone_size: NA
v_call: TRBV5-6
j_call: TRBJ1-5
cdr3_aa: CASSLGGSNQPQHF
cdr3_nt: TGTGCCAGCAGCTTGGGGGGCTCCAATCAGCCCCAGCATTTT

d_call: TRBD1
clone_size: NA
v_call: TRBV6-5
j_call: TRBJ2-7
cdr3_aa: CASSYTGTGTYEQYF
cdr3_nt: TGTGCCAGCAGTTATACCGGGACAGGCACCTACGAGCAGTACTTC

d_call: NA
clone_size: NA
v_call: TRBV27
j_call: TRBJ2-1
cdr3_aa: CASSISVGEQFF
cdr3_nt: TGTGCCAGCAGTATTAGCGTTGGTGAGCAGTTCTTC

d_call: NA
clone_size: NA
v_call: TRBV6-5
j_call: TRBJ2-7
cdr3_aa: CASSYQDNSYEQYF
cdr3_nt: TGTGCCAGCAGTTACCAGGATAACTCCTACGAGCAGTACTTC

d_call: NA
clone_size: once
v_call: TRBV27
j_call: TRBJ1-4
cdr3_aa: CASSFPGNEKLFF
cdr3_nt: TGTGCCAGCAGTTTCCCCGGGAATGAAAAACTGTTTTTT

d_call: TRBD2
clone_size: NA
v_call: TRBV7-2
j_call: TRBJ2-1
cdr3_aa: CASSPRALAGNNEQFF
cdr3_nt: TGTGCCAGCAGCCCCAGGGCGCTAGCGGGGAACAATGAGCAGTTCTTC

d_call: NA
clone_size: NA
v_call: TRBV7-6
j_call: TRBJ2-1
cdr3_aa: CASSLAPDSSYNEQFF
cdr3_nt: TGTGCCAGCAGCTTAGCCCCGGACTCGTCCTACAATGAGCAGTTCTTC

d_call: NA
clone_size: NA
v_call: TRBV5-1
j_call: TRBJ1-2
cdr3_aa: CASSPGGSTNYGYTF
cdr3_nt: TGCGCCAGCAGCCCTGGTGGGAGCACTAACTATGGCTACACCTTC

d_call: NA
clone_size: NA
v_call: TRBV5-1
j_call: TRBJ1-1
cdr3_aa: CASSLDRRGGAEAFF
cdr3_nt: TGCGCCAGCAGCTTGGATCGCCGGGGGGGCGCTGAAGCTTTCTTT

d_call: NA
clone_size: NA
v_call: TRBV7-2
j_call: TRBJ1-2
cdr3_aa: CASSLVRVGYTF
cdr3_nt: TGTGCCAGCAGCTTAGTTCGGGTTGGCTACACCTTC

d_call: TRBD1
clone_size: NA
v_call: TRBV28
j_call: TRBJ1-5
cdr3_aa: CASKPGQGNQPQHF
cdr3_nt: TGTGCCAGCAAGCCGGGACAGGGGAATCAGCCCCAGCATTTT

d_call: TRBD1
clone_size: once
v_call: TRBV2
j_call: TRBJ2-7
cdr3_aa: CASSGIEDRGLHEQYF
cdr3_nt: TGTGCCAGCAGTGGTATTGAGGACAGGGGGCTCCACGAGCAGTACTTC

d_call: TRBD2
clone_size: NA
v_call: TRBV5-1
j_call: TRBJ2-3
cdr3_aa: CASSSSGRAVLADTQYF
cdr3_nt: TGCGCCAGCAGCTCTAGCGGGAGGGCCGTTCTTGCAGATACGCAGTATTTT

d_call: TRBD1
clone_size: NA
v_call: TRBV4-1
j_call: TRBJ1-1
cdr3_aa: CASSQRGGVNTEAFF
cdr3_nt: TGCGCCAGCAGCCAAAGAGGGGGCGTGAACACTGAAGCTTTCTTT

d_call: TRBD2
clone_size: NA
v_call: TRBV9
j_call: TRBJ2-3
cdr3_aa: CASSVGEVAGESYGTDTQYF
cdr3_nt: TGTGCCAGCAGCGTCGGTGAGGTAGCGGGAGAGTCCTACGGCACAGATACGCAGTATTTT